This is a list of T cell receptor beta chains from one sample in a study of blood T cell repertoires in COVID-19. Sequencing was performed with immunoSEQ multiplex PCR; in TCRdb, only in-frame clones are kept and a portion is missing. The profile shows approximately 300,000 clones, about 82% of them singletons. The source material was peripheral blood. The receptors come from a woman between 50 and 59 years old with active or convalescent COVID-19. The conserved cysteine and the conserved F or W are not part of the CDR3 here. Each record gives: V gene, J gene, CDR3 protein.

V gene: TRBV5-4; J gene: TRBJ2-7; CDR3 protein: ASTLYGSGRAHEQY
V gene: TRBV15; J gene: TRBJ2-7; CDR3 protein: ATSRDSAWTSGNNYEQY
V gene: TRBV19; J gene: TRBJ1-1; CDR3 protein: ASSIGDSAGAF
V gene: TRBV28; J gene: TRBJ2-7; CDR3 protein: ASSLAGLGLRSYEQY
V gene: TRBV4-1; J gene: TRBJ2-1; CDR3 protein: ASSQAGGGNEEQF
V gene: TRBV2; J gene: TRBJ2-3; CDR3 protein: ASSEVLSGSWNTQY
V gene: TRBV27; J gene: TRBJ2-7; CDR3 protein: ASSLRGRKYYEQY
V gene: TRBV2; J gene: TRBJ2-7; CDR3 protein: ASSRQTEGEQY
V gene: TRBV6-5; J gene: TRBJ2-1; CDR3 protein: ASGFSGGGDFEQF
V gene: TRBV18; J gene: TRBJ1-2; CDR3 protein: ASSPGAGYGYT
V gene: TRBV2; J gene: TRBJ1-3; CDR3 protein: ASSERRASTPRHTIY
V gene: TRBV5-1; J gene: TRBJ2-6; CDR3 protein: ASMGGWPNSGANVLT
V gene: TRBV5-1; J gene: TRBJ1-2; CDR3 protein: ASSSSLFELRQIYGYT
V gene: TRBV5-1; J gene: TRBJ1-6; CDR3 protein: ASSLGSSNSPLH
V gene: TRBV2; J gene: TRBJ2-7; CDR3 protein: ASSERGPPSYEQY
V gene: TRBV2; J gene: TRBJ1-2; CDR3 protein: ASSSGRGIGGYT
V gene: TRBV3-1/TRBV3-2; J gene: TRBJ2-1; CDR3 protein: ASSRGWGLAGHTPWNEQF
V gene: TRBV6-4; J gene: TRBJ2-2; CDR3 protein: ASSQGGGRDSGELF
V gene: TRBV7-9; J gene: TRBJ1-2; CDR3 protein: ASSLGTGGGYGYT
V gene: TRBV15; J gene: TRBJ2-7; CDR3 protein: ATSTTHEQY
V gene: TRBV19; J gene: TRBJ2-5; CDR3 protein: ASSPRTGGETQY
V gene: TRBV6-2/TRBV6-3; J gene: TRBJ2-1; CDR3 protein: ASSPPGLAGVWGQF
V gene: TRBV10-1; J gene: TRBJ2-2; CDR3 protein: ASSTGQPGAGELF
V gene: TRBV6-5; J gene: TRBJ1-1; CDR3 protein: ASSSIQGMNTEAF
V gene: TRBV2; J gene: TRBJ1-6; CDR3 protein: ASSVRTGETLH
V gene: TRBV11-2; J gene: TRBJ2-1; CDR3 protein: ASSAGGPSSYNEQF
V gene: TRBV6-1; J gene: TRBJ1-2; CDR3 protein: ASSDLLRYGYT
V gene: TRBV10-3; J gene: TRBJ2-3; CDR3 protein: ATVAGEGRGDTQY
V gene: TRBV12-3/TRBV12-4; J gene: TRBJ2-1; CDR3 protein: ASSLGVANEQF
V gene: TRBV2; J gene: TRBJ1-2; CDR3 protein: ASSEGSGQIYGYT
V gene: TRBV3-1/TRBV3-2; J gene: TRBJ1-5; CDR3 protein: ASSDRGQGQPQH
V gene: TRBV5-4; J gene: TRBJ2-5; CDR3 protein: ASSPDSQETQY
V gene: TRBV7-2; J gene: TRBJ2-2; CDR3 protein: ASSLALGQGAGELF
V gene: TRBV19; J gene: TRBJ1-5; CDR3 protein: ASSDRGYQPQH
V gene: TRBV19; J gene: TRBJ1-6; CDR3 protein: ASSIRQGANSPLH
V gene: TRBV6-5; J gene: TRBJ2-1; CDR3 protein: ASSYSSSYNEQF
V gene: TRBV6-6; J gene: TRBJ1-4; CDR3 protein: ASSYSRRELNEKLF
V gene: TRBV2; J gene: TRBJ2-7; CDR3 protein: ASSEGASGRSPYEQH
V gene: TRBV5-1; J gene: TRBJ2-5; CDR3 protein: ASSLGSGQETQY
V gene: TRBV3-1/TRBV3-2; J gene: TRBJ1-2; CDR3 protein: ASSQAGQGPYGYT
V gene: TRBV24-1; J gene: TRBJ2-5; CDR3 protein: ATSEGGGPTETQY
V gene: TRBV9; J gene: TRBJ2-1; CDR3 protein: ASSVPLWAYSSYNEQF
V gene: TRBV5-6; J gene: TRBJ2-1; CDR3 protein: ASSSRGNEQF
V gene: TRBV5-6; J gene: TRBJ1-5; CDR3 protein: ASSLAVGGNQPQH
V gene: TRBV18; J gene: TRBJ1-6; CDR3 protein: ASSPEDTGISPLH
V gene: TRBV7-7; J gene: TRBJ2-1; CDR3 protein: ASSPGTGGHNEQF
V gene: TRBV11-3; J gene: TRBJ2-3; CDR3 protein: ASSLVMTETDTQY
V gene: TRBV5-1; J gene: TRBJ1-2; CDR3 protein: ASSPGTGKTAYGYT
V gene: TRBV2; J gene: TRBJ2-6; CDR3 protein: ASRAPVLSGANVLT
V gene: TRBV18; J gene: TRBJ2-5; CDR3 protein: ASSGYKETQY
V gene: TRBV27; J gene: TRBJ2-2; CDR3 protein: ASGLAGGLTGELF
V gene: TRBV6-5; J gene: TRBJ1-1; CDR3 protein: ASSYSSQVMNTEAF
V gene: TRBV30; J gene: TRBJ1-2; CDR3 protein: AWSDDRGNYGYT
V gene: TRBV28; J gene: TRBJ1-5; CDR3 protein: ASSPRGRRASNQPQH
V gene: TRBV10-3; J gene: TRBJ1-2; CDR3 protein: ASKGDRVQFGYT
V gene: TRBV11-2; J gene: TRBJ2-2; CDR3 protein: ASSTIRAGELF
V gene: TRBV27; J gene: TRBJ2-3; CDR3 protein: ASSFYNIAVPDTQY
V gene: TRBV6-5; J gene: TRBJ2-2; CDR3 protein: ASSYSGGAETGELF